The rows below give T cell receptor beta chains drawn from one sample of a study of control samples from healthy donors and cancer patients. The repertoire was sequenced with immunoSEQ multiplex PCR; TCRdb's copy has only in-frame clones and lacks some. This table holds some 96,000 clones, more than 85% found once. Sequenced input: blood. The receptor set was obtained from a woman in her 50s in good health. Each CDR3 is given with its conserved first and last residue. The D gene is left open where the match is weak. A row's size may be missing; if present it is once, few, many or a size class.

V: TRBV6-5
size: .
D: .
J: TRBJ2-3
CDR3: CASSPEGGGRDTQYF
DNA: TGTGCCAGCAGCCCCGAAGGGGGGGGGCGGGATACGCAGTATTTT

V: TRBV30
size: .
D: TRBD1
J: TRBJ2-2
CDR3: CAWVTGVNTGELFF
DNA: TGTGCCTGGGTCACAGGGGTGAACACCGGGGAGCTGTTTTTT

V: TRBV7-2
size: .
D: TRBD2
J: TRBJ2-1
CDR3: CASSSGLAGWVQFF
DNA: TGTGCCAGCAGCTCGGGACTAGCGGGTTGGGTACAGTTCTTC

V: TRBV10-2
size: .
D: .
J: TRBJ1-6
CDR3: CASSEIYNSYNSPLHF
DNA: TGCGCCAGCAGTGAGATTTATAACTCCTATAATTCACCCCTCCACTTT

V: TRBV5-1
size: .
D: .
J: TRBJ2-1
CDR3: CASSVSGYNEQFF
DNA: TGCGCCAGCAGTGTCTCCGGGTACAATGAGCAGTTCTTC

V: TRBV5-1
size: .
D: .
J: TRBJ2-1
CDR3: CASSFDRRDEQFF
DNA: TGCGCCAGCAGCTTTGACCGGAGGGATGAGCAGTTCTTC

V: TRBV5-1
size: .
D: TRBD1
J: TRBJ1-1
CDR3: CASSTVGDRKTEAFF
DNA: TGCGCCAGCAGCACGGTTGGGGACAGGAAGACTGAAGCTTTCTTT

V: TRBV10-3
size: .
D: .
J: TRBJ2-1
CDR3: CAIHKGQIGSDEQFF
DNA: TGTGCCATCCACAAGGGCCAAATTGGGAGCGATGAGCAGTTCTTC

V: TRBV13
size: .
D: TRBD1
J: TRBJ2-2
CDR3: CASSPQLGQVNTGELFF
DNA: TGTGCCAGCAGCCCCCAGCTGGGACAGGTAAACACCGGGGAGCTGTTTTTT

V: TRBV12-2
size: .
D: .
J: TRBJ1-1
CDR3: CASRLGHRVTEAFF
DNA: TGTGCAAGTCGCTTAGGACACCGGGTGACTGAAGCTTTCTTT

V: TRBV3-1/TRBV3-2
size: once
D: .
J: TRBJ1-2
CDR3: CASSQVSAGYANYGYTF
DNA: TGTGCCAGCAGCCAAGTTTCCGCGGGGTATGCTAACTATGGCTACACCTTC